Below are 14 T cell receptor beta chains sequenced from a single sample in a study of human T cells and chemical hapten exposure. Via MiXCR, TCRdb re-called the RACE reads, giving one row per CDR3 protein. This table holds roughly 110,000 distinct CDR3 sequences, roughly an eighth found once. Time point defined: pre-sensitization, week 0. The treatment denotes: therapeutic diphenylcyclopropenone sensitization with weekly scalp DPC. Sequences were derived from whole blood, sampled in connection with sensitization to the hapten diphenylcyclopropenone (DPC). The receptors stem from a woman between 50 and 59 years old with alopecia areata. Some clones in this sample may be carry-over from other donors' samples.

In its sample, this clonotype was seen many times. The V gene is TRBV2, the J gene TRBJ1-4, with a tentative D call TRBD1 (6 bases). The CDR3 contains 15 residues. The germline CDR1 and CDR2 sequences are SNHLY and FYNNEI. The V and J ends lost 7 bases and 4 bases respectively, with 16 bases between them. The CDR3 loop is CASTRSGTHNEKLFF. The CDR3 nucleotides are TGTGCCAGCACCAGAAGCGGGACACATAATGAAAAACTGTTTTTT.

The chain combines TRBV6-5 with TRBJ2-6, with D maybe TRBD1 (5 bases). Between the trimmed V and J ends, which lost 6 bases and 0 bases, there was a span of 12 bases. CDR1 is MNHEY and CDR2 is SVGAGI in the germline V gene. The CDR3 consists of 16 residues. CDR3 in amino acids: CASSSQGNSGANVLTF. The CDR3 nucleotides are TGTGCCAGCAGCTCCCAGGGTAACTCTGGGGCCAACGTCCTGACTTTC.

At least ten counts were recorded for this clonotype. J is TRBJ1-1 and V is TRBV5-1; the D gene is possibly TRBD1 (5 bases). Germline assignment: CDR1 SGHRS and CDR2 YFSETQ. The V end lost 0 bases, the J end lost 0 bases, and 9 bases lay between the germline ends. The CDR3 runs 15 residues. CDR3 sequence: CASSLAYRMNTEAFF. The CDR3, as DNA: TGCGCCAGCAGCTTGGCGTACAGGATGAACACTGAAGCTTTCTTT. Looking up the rest from reference TRBV5-1 and TRBJ1-1 gives the full variable domain: KAGVTQTPRYLIKTRGQQVTLSCSPISGHRSVSWYQQTPGQGLQFLFEYFSETQRNKGNFPGRFSGRQFSNSRSEMNVSTLELGDSALYLCASSLAYRMNTEAFFGQGTRLTVV.

In its sample, this clonotype was seen once. It may be a read error: a sequence one base away is much more abundant. The rearrangement links TRBV28 to TRBJ2-2; D is unclear. The length of the CDR3 is 11 residues. From germline, CDR1 is MDHEN and CDR2 SYDVKM. V lost 2 bases and J lost 7, with 2 bases in between. DNA for the CDR3: TGTGCCAGCAGTTTAATCGGGGAGCTGTTTTTT. The encoded protein is CASSLIGELFF.

The chain employs TRBV7-9 and TRBJ2-7; 8 nucleotides agree with TRBD2. Unmatched junction bases numbered 8, after V lost 3 bases and J lost 1 base. The CDR3 length is 16 residues. CDR1 is SEHNR and CDR2 is FQNEAQ in the germline V gene (reference sequence). CDR3 in amino acids: CASSFGGGPDSYEQYF. CDR3 sequence (DNA): TGTGCCAGCAGCTTCGGCGGGGGGCCCGATTCCTACGAGCAGTACTTC.

This clonotype has just a few counts. This chain links TRBV27 with TRBJ2-1; maybe TRBD2 (5 bases). Trimming left V 2 bases short and J 5 bases short, with 10 bases between. The CDR3 contains 14 residues. Germline V CDR1 and CDR2: MNHEY, SMNVEV (reference sequence). The CDR3 DNA reads TGTGCCAGCAGTTTAATGCGGCGGGACAATGAGCAGTTCTTC. Protein product: CASSLMRRDNEQFF.

This clonotype was seen a handful of times. The V and J genes are TRBV5-8 and TRBJ1-5; tentatively, D is TRBD1 (6 bases). V dropped 4 bases and J dropped 5 bases, with 16 bases sitting between them. From germline, CDR1 is SGHTS and CDR2 YDEGEE. CDR3 size: 15 residues. CDR3 sequence reads: CASSHDRSSYQPQHF. The DNA of the CDR3 is TGTGCCAGCAGCCACGACAGGAGTTCATATCAGCCCCAGCATTTT.

This clonotype was recorded many times. V is TRBV4-3 and J is TRBJ1-2, with 10 bases identical to TRBD1. The CDR3 length is 16 residues. Per the germline V gene, CDR1 is LGHNA and CDR2 is YSLEER. Trimming removed 4 bases from V and 0 bases from J; junction bases left unmatched: 5. CDR3 DNA sequence: TGCGCCAGCAGCCCCAGGACAGGGGGTGCTAACTATGGCTACACCTTC. Its translation: CASSPRTGGANYGYTF.

This clonotype was seen only a few times. The chain recombines TRBV20-1 with TRBJ2-5; TRBD2 aligns across 10 bases. This CDR3 is 15 amino acids long. Germline lookup yields CDR1 DFQATT and CDR2 SNEGSKA (reference sequence). V lost 1 base, J lost 1 base, and 3 bases stayed unmatched. CDR3 sequence reads: CSARGAGGSQETQYF. The CDR3 DNA reads TGCAGTGCTAGAGGAGCGGGAGGGTCCCAAGAGACCCAGTACTTC.

The chain combines TRBV16 with TRBJ2-1; 8 nucleotides agree with TRBD2. Germline CDR1 and CDR2: KGHSY and FQNENV. The CDR3 length is 16 residues. V shed 2 bases, J shed 5 bases, and the junction held 8 bases outside the gene matches. The chain's CDR3 is CASSQGHSGKHNEQFF. The DNA of the CDR3 is TGTGCCAGCAGCCAAGGGCATAGCGGGAAACACAATGAGCAGTTCTTC.

J is TRBJ1-1 and V is TRBV29-1; unclear D gene. CDR1 and CDR2 (germline): SQVTM, ANQGSEA. V dropped 7 bases and J dropped 7 bases, with 16 bases sitting between them. The CDR3 has 12 amino acids. CDR3 in DNA: TGCAGCGAGACATCCGACCGGGGTGAAGCTTTCTTT. Its translation is CSETSDRGEAFF.

The rearrangement uses TRBV28 and TRBJ2-7; possibly TRBD1 for D (6 bases). The germline V and J ends were trimmed by 2 bases and 3 bases, with 11 bases remaining between them. CDR1 and CDR2 from the germline V gene are MDHEN and SYDVKM. This CDR3 comprises 14 residues. The CDR3: CASSLRDTFYEQYF. The DNA of the CDR3 is TGTGCCAGCAGTTTACGGGACACCTTCTACGAGCAGTACTTC. The whole variable domain, remainder taken from reference TRBV28 and TRBJ2-7, is DVKVTQSSRYLVKRTGEKVFLECVQDMDHENMFWYRQDPGLGLRLIYFSYDVKMKEKGDIPEGYSVSREKKERFSLILESASTNQTSMYLCASSLRDTFYEQYFGPGTRLTVT.

V is TRBV5-1 and J is TRBJ1-5; 8 bases are shared with TRBD1. The CDR3 loop spans 15 amino acids. Trimming cost V 1 base and J 4 bases; bases outside gene matches: 4. Germline V gene lookup returns CDR1 SGHRS and CDR2 YFSETQ. The CDR3 coding sequence is TGCGCCAGCAGCTTGCATGGGACAGGTAATCAGCCCCAGCATTTT. Translation gives CASSLHGTGNQPQHF.

There are a few counts of this clonotype. The rearrangement joins TRBV11-2 to TRBJ1-6; unclear D gene. V dropped 3 bases and J dropped 5 bases, with 5 bases sitting between them. This CDR3 comprises 13 residues. Looked up from germline, CDR1 is SGHAT and CDR2 is FQNNGV. This chain's CDR3 is CASSFSDNSPLHF. In DNA, the CDR3 is TGTGCCAGCAGCTTTTCAGATAATTCACCCCTCCACTTT.